Below are 21 T cell receptor beta chains sequenced from a single sample in a study of blood T cell repertoires in COVID-19. Sequencing was performed with immunoSEQ multiplex PCR; in TCRdb, only in-frame clones are kept and a portion is missing. Of roughly 60,000 clones in the sample, around 80% were seen once. Sequenced material: peripheral blood. These TCRs come from a man aged 25 to 40 with COVID-19, enrolled during active disease.

This clone was detected a few times. The V and J genes are TRBV15 and TRBJ1-1; no firm D call. Looked up from germline, CDR1 is LNHNV and CDR2 is YYDKDF (reference sequence). Trimming removed 0 bases from V and 11 bases from J, with 10 bases in between. The CDR3 runs 12 residues. The DNA of the CDR3 is TGTGCCACCAGCAGAGATCAACAGTCGGCTTTCTTT. Translated, it gives CATSRDQQSAFF. The full variable domain, with the rest looked up from reference TRBV15 and TRBJ1-1, is DAMVIQNPRYQVTQFGKPVTLSCSQTLNHNVMYWYQQKSSQAPKLLFHYYDKDFNNEADTPDNFQSRRPNTSFCFLDIRSPGLGDTAMYLCATSRDQQSAFFGQGTRLTVV.

The gene calls are TRBV4-1 and TRBJ1-4, with D perhaps TRBD1 (5 bases). CDR1 is MGHRA, CDR2 YSYEKL, per germline. The ends were cut back, 1 base at V and 7 bases at J, with 16 bases in the middle. The CDR3 loop spans 16 amino acids. The CDR3 DNA follows: TGCGCCAGCAGCCAAGGATGGGGGTGGGGAGGTGAAAAACTGTTTTTT. This translates into CASSQGWGWGGEKLFF.

This rearrangement joins TRBV5-4 to TRBJ1-1, with 8 bases identical to TRBD1. Losses at the gene ends were 7 bases for V and 4 bases for J; bases not matched to a gene: 15. The CDR3 is 16 residues long. Germline CDR1 and CDR2: SGHNT and YYREEE (reference sequence). The CDR3: CASGKQGVGVGTEAFF. The CDR3 coding sequence is TGTGCCAGCGGAAAACAGGGGGTGGGTGTTGGCACTGAAGCTTTCTTT.

This chain uses TRBV11-2 with TRBJ1-4, with D possibly matching TRBD1 (6 bases). The germline V gene has CDR1 SGHAT and CDR2 FQNNGV. This CDR3 region has 14 residues. Deletions cut 1 base from V and 10 bases from J, with 13 bases between. In nucleotides, the CDR3 is TGTGCCAGCAGCTTAGCCCAGGGACATGGAAAACTGTTTTTT. Protein sequence: CASSLAQGHGKLFF.

Worth noting for this clone: One end of the junction is discordant with germline, which a read error may explain. The chain links TRBV12-3 or TRBV12-4 to TRBJ2-1, with 10 bases that match TRBD2. The CDR3 is 13 amino acids. CDR3 sequence: CASRLAGGNEQFF. The CDR3, as DNA: TGTGCCAGCAGATTAGCGGGAGGCAATGAGCAGTTCTTC.

The chain uses TRBV7-3 and TRBJ2-5; D is perhaps TRBD2 (6 bases). Germline CDR1 and CDR2: SGHTA and FQGTGA. This CDR3 spans 13 amino acids. The V end was cut by 4 bases, the J end by 5 bases, with 11 bases between. CDR3 in amino acids: CASSSQAGETQYF. CDR3 DNA sequence: TGTGCCAGCAGCTCCCAGGCGGGGGAGACCCAGTACTTC.

This chain's CDR3 is CASSLGQPYEQYF. The CDR3 DNA reads as TGTGCCAGCAGTTTGGGACAGCCCTACGAGCAGTACTTC. This chain joins TRBV28 and TRBJ2-7; 7 positions match TRBD1. Trimming cost V 3 bases and J 2 bases; bases outside gene matches: 1. The germline gives CDR1 MDHEN, CDR2 SYDVKM. The CDR3 has 13 amino acids.

V usage is TRBV10-3 and J usage is TRBJ1-1; the D gene is possibly TRBD1 (5 bases). CDR1 is ENHRY and CDR2 is SYGVKD in the germline V gene. CDR3 length: 13 amino acids. Trimming took off 11 bases at V and 1 base at J, with 14 bases between the two ends. Written as DNA, the CDR3 is TGTGCCGTAAAGATGGGGGGGAACACTGAAGCTTTCTTT. Translating it yields CAVKMGGNTEAFF.

In this sample, this clone turned up once. The genes are TRBV7-9 and TRBJ1-2; D unclear. There are 14 residues in the CDR3. Trimming pared 0 bases from V and 2 bases from J, leaving 7 bases between. Germline V gives CDR1 SEHNR, CDR2 FQNEAQ (reference sequence). CDR3 residues: CASSLASPNYGYTF. The DNA for the CDR3 is TGTGCCAGCAGCTTAGCGAGTCCGAACTATGGCTACACCTTC.

The chain combines TRBV5-4 with TRBJ1-1; no definite D call. The CDR3 has 12 residues. Trimming left V 4 bases short and J 1 base short, with 5 bases between. The V gene's germline CDR1 is SGHNT and CDR2 YYREEE (reference sequence). The CDR3 DNA sequence: TGTGCCAGCAGCCTTCCGAACACTGAAGCTTTCTTT. As protein: CASSLPNTEAFF.

The chain links TRBV5-1 to TRBJ1-1; D gene uncertain. Trimming removed 0 bases at V and 11 bases at J, with 14 bases between. CDR3 size: 13 residues. The germline CDR1 and CDR2 sequences are SGHRS and YFSETQ. The CDR3 loop is CASSLGSKISAFF. As DNA, the CDR3 is TGCGCCAGCAGCTTGGGCAGTAAGATATCGGCTTTCTTT.

The J gene is TRBJ2-2, the V gene TRBV10-3, with D unresolved. The CDR3 is 16 amino acids. V was cut by 3 bases and J by 6 bases, with 17 bases left in between. The germline CDR1 and CDR2 sequences are ENHRY and SYGVKD. CDR3 protein: CAISESSPPVAGELFF. CDR3 DNA: TGTGCCATCAGTGAAAGTTCCCCCCCGGTGGCCGGGGAGCTGTTTTTT.

J is TRBJ2-2 and V is TRBV29-1; TRBD1 is a possible D gene (6 bases). V was trimmed by 4 bases and J by 2 bases, leaving 14 bases between them. Germline CDR1 is SQVTM and CDR2 is ANQGSEA. The CDR3 spans 15 residues. The CDR3 sequence is CSVVKQGANTGELFF. The CDR3 bases are TGCAGCGTTGTCAAACAGGGCGCAAACACCGGGGAGCTGTTTTTT.

The rearrangement links TRBV2 to TRBJ1-3; 8 bases align to TRBD1. The ends lost 7 bases at V and 4 bases at J; junction bases unmatched: 9. From germline, CDR1 is SNHLY and CDR2 FYNNEI. The CDR3 runs 15 residues. CDR3: CASKQSTGDGNTIYF. As DNA, the CDR3 is TGTGCCAGCAAACAATCGACAGGGGACGGAAACACCATATATTTT.

This clone appeared a few times. An end of the junction differs from the germline gene, which may be a read error. The CDR3 loop is CASSKLTGDFYEQYF. The DNA of the CDR3 is TGTGCTAGCAGCAAACTGACGGGGGATTTCTACGAGCAGTACTTC. This chain joins TRBV7-7 and TRBJ2-7; D perhaps matches TRBD2 (6 bases). From germline, CDR1 is SSHAT and CDR2 FNYEAQ (reference sequence). This CDR3 region has 15 residues.

The chain employs TRBV30 and TRBJ1-2; a possible D gene is TRBD1 (6 bases). CDR1 and CDR2 from the germline V gene are GTSNPN and SVGIG (reference sequence). The CDR3 is 12 amino acids. The ends were cut back, 3 bases at V and 5 bases at J, with 10 bases in the middle. The CDR3 region is CAWSETGYGYTF. CDR3 DNA: TGTGCCTGGAGCGAAACAGGGTATGGCTACACCTTC.

The gene calls are TRBV10-2 and TRBJ2-7, with D maybe TRBD1 (5 bases). The germline V gene encodes CDR1 WSHSY and CDR2 SAAADI. The V gene lost 7 bases and the J gene lost 3 bases, with 19 bases spanning the gap. CDR3 length: 15 residues. CDR3 residues: CASNAPFSGNYEQYF. The CDR3, as DNA: TGCGCCAGCAACGCGCCATTCTCAGGGAACTACGAGCAGTACTTC.

The chain carries TRBV11-2 and TRBJ1-1; TRBD1 agrees at 7 bases. The germline gives CDR1 SGHAT, CDR2 FQNNGV. This CDR3 has 15 amino acids. V lost 5 bases, J lost 5 bases, and 11 bases stayed unmatched. The CDR3 DNA reads TGTGCCAGCAGCCCCGGGGGACAGTCGAGAACTGAAGCTTTCTTT. Amino acids: CASSPGGQSRTEAFF.

The chain joins TRBV14 to TRBJ1-1, with TRBD1 as a possible D gene (6 bases). The CDR3 loop spans 13 amino acids. Trimming left V 8 bases short and J 7 bases short, with 17 bases between. Germline V gene lookup returns CDR1 SGHDN and CDR2 FVKESK. This CDR3 is CASSGRGYSEAFF. The CDR3 DNA follows: TGTGCCAGCTCTGGCAGGGGCTATAGTGAAGCTTTCTTT. The full variable domain, its missing parts supplied by reference TRBV14 and TRBJ1-1, is EAGVTQFPSHSVIEKGQTVTLRCDPISGHDNLYWYRRVMGKEIKFLLHFVKESKQDESGMPNNRFLAERTGGTYSTLKVQPAELEDSGVYFCASSGRGYSEAFFGQGTRLTVV.

Remarks on this clone: At one of its ends the junction is not consistent with the germline gene, which may arise from a read error. CDR3 region: CASSLAGRQETQYF. The DNA for the CDR3 is TGTGCTAGCAGCTTAGCTGGCAGACAAGAGACCCAGTACTTC. The genes are TRBV7-7 and TRBJ2-5; D uncertain. This CDR3 spans 14 amino acids. Germline V gene lookup returns CDR1 SSHAT and CDR2 FNYEAQ (reference sequence).

The chain joins TRBV5-6 to TRBJ2-7; TRBD1 is a possible D gene (5 bases). Germline-derived CDR1 and CDR2 are SGHDT and YYEEEE. This CDR3 contains 14 residues. V lost 4 bases and J 0 bases, leaving 11 bases between the germline ends. The CDR3 DNA follows: TGTGCCAGCAGCAGACAGAGGAGCTCCTACGAGCAGTACTTC. Protein sequence: CASSRQRSSYEQYF.